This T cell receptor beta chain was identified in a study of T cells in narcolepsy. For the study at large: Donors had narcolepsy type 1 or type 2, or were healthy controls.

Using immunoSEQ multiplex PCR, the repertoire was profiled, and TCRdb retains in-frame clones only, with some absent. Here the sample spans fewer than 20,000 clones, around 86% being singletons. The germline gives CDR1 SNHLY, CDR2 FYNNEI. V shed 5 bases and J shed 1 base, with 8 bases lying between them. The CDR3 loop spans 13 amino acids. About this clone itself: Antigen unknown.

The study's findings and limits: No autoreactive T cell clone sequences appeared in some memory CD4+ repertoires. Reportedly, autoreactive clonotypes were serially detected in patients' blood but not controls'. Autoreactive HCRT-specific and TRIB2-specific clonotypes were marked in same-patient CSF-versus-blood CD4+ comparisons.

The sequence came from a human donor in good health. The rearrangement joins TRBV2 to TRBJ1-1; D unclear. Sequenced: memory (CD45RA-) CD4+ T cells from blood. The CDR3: CASSIDGNTEAFF. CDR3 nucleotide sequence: TGTGCCAGCAGTATTGACGGGAACACTGAAGCTTTCTTT.